This TCR beta chain is drawn from a study of T cell repertoires in cytomegalovirus infection. About the study: Carrying CMV and the relevant HLA type showed in public TCR beta signatures. Study conclusions and caveats: There were carriers of CMV plus the relevant HLA, and cumulative public TCR beta family frequency identified them. What dominated the ex vivo response were HLA-C-restricted CMV-specific TCR beta clonotypes.

MiXCR, run by TCRdb on the reads, gives a single entry per CDR3 protein. Here the sample spans about 180,000 distinct CDR3 sequences, about a sixth being singletons. Trimming removed 2 bases from V and 8 bases from J; junction bases left unmatched: 3. Germline values: CDR1 DFQATT, CDR2 SNEGSKA (reference sequence). This CDR3 spans 12 amino acids. Concerning this clonotype: Its specificity is not known.

This clonotype was sampled from a human donor in good health (CMV status not recorded). Some clones in this sample may be carry-over from other donors' samples. Material for sequencing was CD8+ T cells from PBMCs. The rearrangement uses TRBV20-1 and TRBJ1-3; 7 nucleotides agree with TRBD1. Here the CDR3 reads CSARTGEDTIYF. CDR3 coding DNA: TGCAGTGCTAGAACAGGGGAGGACACCATATATTTT.